Listed below are T cell receptor beta chains from one sample, sequenced in a study of blood T cell repertoires in COVID-19. Profiled with immunoSEQ multiplex PCR; TCRdb holds only in-frame clones, not every one. The table lists about 440,000 clones, more than 85% of them singletons. Sequenced input: peripheral blood. The receptors originated from a woman in her 30s with acute or convalescent COVID-19. Both conserved end residues are part of each CDR3. A D gene is named only where the DNA matches it firmly. Rows may omit the clone size; those that give it use once, few, many or a size class.

clone_size	v_call	j_call	d_call	cdr3_length	cdr3_nt	cdr3_aa
.	TRBV3-1/TRBV3-2	TRBJ2-3	.	13	TGTGCCAGCAGCCAAGTTCTTGGCGATACGCAGTATTTT	CASSQVLGDTQYF
.	TRBV6-5	TRBJ2-3	TRBD1	15	TGTGCCAGCATGTTAGGGACAGCTAGCACAGATACGCAGTATTTT	CASMLGTASTDTQYF
.	TRBV6-5	TRBJ1-5	.	13	TGTGCCAGCAGTTTAAGGCAGGGTGTGTCCCAGCATTTT	CASSLRQGVSQHF
.	TRBV7-3	TRBJ1-1	.	13	TGTGCCAGCAGCTTAACCAGGGACACTGAAGCTTTCTTT	CASSLTRDTEAFF
.	TRBV2	TRBJ1-2	.	12	TGTGCCAGCAGTGAGGCCGGGAATGGCTACACCTTC	CASSEAGNGYTF
.	TRBV4-1	TRBJ2-3	.	16	TGCGCCAGCAGCCGGAGGACAGCCGCATACACAGATACGCAGTATTTT	CASSRRTAAYTDTQYF
.	TRBV6-6	TRBJ1-1	TRBD1	16	TGTGCCAGCAGTTACTCAGGGACAGGAGGTGAAAATGAAGCTTTCTTT	CASSYSGTGGENEAFF
.	TRBV11-2	TRBJ2-7	.	14	TGTGCCAGTAGATATCGGGGGGCGGGGGACGAGCAGTACTTC	CASRYRGAGDEQYF
.	TRBV2	TRBJ2-5	.	13	TGTGCCGGCAGTGAGGACGGCGCGGGGACCCAGTACTTC	CAGSEDGAGTQYF
.	TRBV19	TRBJ1-1	.	13	TGTGCCAGTAGTATAGCAGGAGGAAATGAAGCTTTCTTT	CASSIAGGNEAFF
.	TRBV10-3	TRBJ2-1	TRBD2	17	TGTGCCATCAGTGACCGGACTAGCGGGGGGCCGTACAATGAGCAGTTCTTC	CAISDRTSGGPYNEQFF
.	TRBV6-5	TRBJ2-2	.	11	TGTGCCAGCACCCAGTCCGGGGAGCTGTTTTTT	CASTQSGELFF
.	TRBV7-2	TRBJ2-7	.	11	TGTGCCAGCAGCTTAGTTCGCGAGCAGTACTTC	CASSLVREQYF
.	TRBV30	TRBJ1-2	TRBD1	13	TGTGCCTGGAGCTCCGGGACAGGGGGATGGTACACCTTC	CAWSSGTGGWYTF
.	TRBV5-1	TRBJ2-3	TRBD2	11	TGCGCCAGCAGCAGCGGGACTAGCTTTTCTTTT	CASSSGTSFSF
.	TRBV6-5	TRBJ2-5	TRBD1	14	TGTGCCAGCAGGCGCTCCAGGGGGTTTGAGACCCAGTACTTC	CASRRSRGFETQYF
.	TRBV2	TRBJ1-1	.	15	TGTGCCAGCAGTGAAGCGGGGGCTCAGGGAAAAAAAGCTTTCTTT	CASSEAGAQGKKAFF
few	TRBV2	TRBJ1-6	.	16	TGTGCCAGCACCCTGGGAGGGGTCACAGACCATTCACCCCTCCACTTT	CASTLGGVTDHSPLHF
.	TRBV6-5	TRBJ2-7	.	14	TGTGCCAGCAGTTATGGTGGGGGGATGGGCGAGCAGTACTTC	CASSYGGGMGEQYF
.	TRBV24-1	TRBJ2-2	TRBD1	12	TGTGCCACACAGGGGGACACCGGGGAGCTGTTTTTT	CATQGDTGELFF
.	TRBV3-1/TRBV3-2	TRBJ1-2	.	13	TGTGCCAGCAGCCAAACAGTGGCCTGGGGCTACACCTTC	CASSQTVAWGYTF
.	TRBV6-1	TRBJ1-2	TRBD1	15	TGTGCCAGCAGTGATGTCAGGGGGCGGGAGTATGGCTACACCTTC	CASSDVRGREYGYTF
few	TRBV5-5	TRBJ2-1	.	14	TGTGCCAGCAGCATCTTCGGCTCCTACAATGAGCAGTTCTTC	CASSIFGSYNEQFF
.	TRBV24-1	TRBJ2-7	.	15	TGTGCCACCAGTGATCCCCGGGACACTTACTACGAGCAGTACTTC	CATSDPRDTYYEQYF
once	TRBV10-2	TRBJ2-7	.	15	TGCGCCAGCAGTGAGATATCGGACGGGACCTACGAGCAGTACTTC	CASSEISDGTYEQYF
.	TRBV11-2	TRBJ2-7	TRBD1	15	TGTGCCAGCAGCGACAGGGTGACGAGCTCCTACGAGCAGTACTTC	CASSDRVTSSYEQYF
.	TRBV5-4	TRBJ2-1	TRBD2	14	TGTGCCAGCAGCCCGACTAGCGGGTACAATGAGCAGTTCTTC	CASSPTSGYNEQFF
.	TRBV14	TRBJ2-7	.	15	TGTGCCAGCAGCCATCAAGCCGACTACTCCTACGAGCAGTACTTC	CASSHQADYSYEQYF
once	TRBV2	TRBJ2-3	.	14	TGTGCCAGCACGAGGCTCCTCAGCACAGATACGCAGTATTTT	CASTRLLSTDTQYF
.	TRBV9	TRBJ2-7	.	11	TGTGCCAGCAGCGCCGGGTTGGAGCAGTACTTC	CASSAGLEQYF
.	TRBV5-1	TRBJ2-1	TRBD1	14	TGCGCCAGCAGCTCCCAGGGGGCTGGCAATGAGCAGTTCTTC	CASSSQGAGNEQFF
many	TRBV6-1	TRBJ1-5	.	16	TGTGCCAGCAGTGAATGGGGGGAAATTAGCAATCAGCCCCAGCATTTT	CASSEWGEISNQPQHF
.	TRBV6-5	TRBJ2-3	TRBD1	15	TGTGCCAGCAGTTCCTCCGGGACAGGGGCATATACGCAGTATTTT	CASSSSGTGAYTQYF
.	TRBV18	TRBJ1-2	.	17	TGTGCCAGCTCACCGATACCCGTTTCGACAGTAAACTATGGCTACACCTTC	CASSPIPVSTVNYGYTF
.	TRBV9	TRBJ1-1	.	13	TGTGCCAGCAGCGTAGGCGTGGACACTGAAGCTTTCTTT	CASSVGVDTEAFF
.	TRBV5-4	TRBJ2-5	TRBD2	14	TGTGCCAGCAGCCGGACTAGCGGGGAAGAGACCCAGTACTTC	CASSRTSGEETQYF
.	TRBV10-3	TRBJ1-2	.	13	TGTGCCATCGGCCGACTGCGTGGCTATGGCTACACCTTC	CAIGRLRGYGYTF
.	TRBV15	TRBJ1-2	TRBD1	15	TGTGCCACCAGCAGAACTCAGGACAGGCGCTATGGCTACACCTTC	CATSRTQDRRYGYTF
.	TRBV7-2	TRBJ2-1	.	16	TGTGCCAGCAGCTTAAGGCGGGGAGCTAACTACAATGAGCAGTTCTTC	CASSLRRGANYNEQFF
.	TRBV7-9	TRBJ1-2	.	15	TGTGCCAGCAGCTTAGAAGAAAGGCGGGTCTCTGGCTACACCTTC	CASSLEERRVSGYTF
.	TRBV5-1	TRBJ2-1	TRBD2	16	TGCGCCAGCAGCTTTATAGCGGGGGTCACCTACAATGAGCAGTTCTTC	CASSFIAGVTYNEQFF
.	TRBV6-5	TRBJ1-1	.	14	TGTGCCAGCAGTTACTCCGCAGGCGACACTGAAGCTTTCTTT	CASSYSAGDTEAFF
.	TRBV29-1	TRBJ2-7	TRBD1	12	TGCAGCGTTGGACAGGGGGCACGGGAGCAGTACTTC	CSVGQGAREQYF
.	TRBV18	TRBJ1-1	.	13	TGTGCCAGCTCACCAAAAACGGGGACTGAAGCTTTCTTT	CASSPKTGTEAFF
.	TRBV5-5	TRBJ1-6	.	14	TGTGCCAGCAGCTCTGGACAGCTAAATTCACCCCTCCACTTT	CASSSGQLNSPLHF
.	TRBV6-5	TRBJ2-5	.	11	TGTGCCAGCAGCCTGCAAGAGACCCAGTACTTC	CASSLQETQYF
.	TRBV30	TRBJ2-2	.	14	TGTGCCCAAGGGGTGACGACGAACACCGGGGAGCTGTTTTTT	CAQGVTTNTGELFF
.	TRBV14	TRBJ1-3	.	13	TGTGCCAGCAGCCAGTACAGGGCGGACACCATATATTTT	CASSQYRADTIYF
.	TRBV6-2/TRBV6-3	TRBJ2-7	.	10	TGTGCCAGCAGTTCCAGCGAGCAGTACTTC	CASSSSEQYF
once	TRBV27	TRBJ1-5	.	13	TGTGCCAGCAGTTATAGGGGAGGCCAGCCCCAGCATTTT	CASSYRGGQPQHF
.	TRBV4-2	TRBJ1-2	.	15	TGTGCCAGCAGCCAAGGCCGGGACATACGGTATGGCTACACCTTC	CASSQGRDIRYGYTF
.	TRBV5-1	TRBJ1-2	.	14	TGCGCCAGCAGCTTGACAGCCGAGACCTATGGCTACACCTTC	CASSLTAETYGYTF
.	TRBV30	TRBJ2-3	TRBD2	15	TGTGCCTGGAGCGCCCCATGGGAGGGAACAGATACGCAGTATTTT	CAWSAPWEGTDTQYF
.	TRBV30	TRBJ1-6	.	15	TGTGCCTGGAGTGTACATGGGGGCGGCAATTCACCCCTCCACTTT	CAWSVHGGGNSPLHF
.	TRBV4-1	TRBJ2-7	TRBD2	15	TGCGCCAGCAGCCCCCGGACTAGCGGGGCCTACGAGCAGTACTTC	CASSPRTSGAYEQYF